This T cell receptor beta chain is from a study of blood T cell repertoires in COVID-19. Study in general: Donors in the United States, Italy and Spain gave samples during acute or convalescent COVID-19. From T cells, B-cell-depleted T cells, or PBMCs came the material, which was cDNA or gDNA.

This clone is a singleton in its sample. Methods used by the authors: Reference gene primers were amplified, and this amplification served to estimate nucleated cell counts. Some clones are missing from TCRdb's copy, which holds only in-frame ones; the method was immunoSEQ multiplex PCR. V, J and clone size derive from that table, while D and trimming were established from the DNA sequence. Of about 100,000 clones in the sample, more than 85% were seen once. The CDR3 is 15 residues long. V lost 2 bases and J lost 5; bases outside the gene matches: 8. Germline CDR1 and CDR2: SGHDT and YYEEEE. The specimen was peripheral blood. This chain joins TRBV5-6 and TRBJ2-5; 8 nucleotides match TRBD1. This TCR derives from a man aged 50 to 59 with active COVID-19. The CDR3 here is CASSLAPGGGETQYF. The CDR3 DNA reads as TGTGCCAGCAGCTTAGCTCCAGGGGGCGGGGAGACCCAGTACTTC.